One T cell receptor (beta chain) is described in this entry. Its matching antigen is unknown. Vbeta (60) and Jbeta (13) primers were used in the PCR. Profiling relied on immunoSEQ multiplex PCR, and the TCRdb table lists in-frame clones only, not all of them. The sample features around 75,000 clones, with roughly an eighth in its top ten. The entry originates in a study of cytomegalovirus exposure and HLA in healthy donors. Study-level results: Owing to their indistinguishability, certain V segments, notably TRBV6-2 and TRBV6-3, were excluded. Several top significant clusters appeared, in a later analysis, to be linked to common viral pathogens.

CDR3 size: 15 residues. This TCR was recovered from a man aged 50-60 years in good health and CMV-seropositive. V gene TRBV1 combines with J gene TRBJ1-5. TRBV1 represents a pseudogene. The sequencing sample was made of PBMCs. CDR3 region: CTSSQECPGGQPQHF. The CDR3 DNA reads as TGCACCAGCAGCCAAGAGTGTCCTGGAGGTCAGCCCCAGCATTTT.